Presented here are 25 T cell receptor beta chains from one specimen sequenced in a study of CD8 T cells in Susac syndrome. Random hexamers served to reverse transcribe about 0.5 to 1 ug RNA. TCRdb fed the immunoSEQ multiplex PCR reads into MiXCR, producing one record per CDR3 protein. In the table there are more than 150,000 distinct CDR3 sequences, over 85% of which are singletons. What was sequenced was CD4+ T cells from PBMCs. The receptor source for this set is a human donor in good health.

This chain connects TRBV7-2 to TRBJ2-3; 13 bases agree with TRBD2. Germline V CDR1 and CDR2: SGHTA, FQGNSA. The length of the CDR3 is 16 residues. After removal of 6 bases from V and 3 bases from J, the junction contained 6 bases not matched to a gene. The CDR3 coding sequence is TGTGCCAGCAGGCCTACTAGCGGGGGGGCGACAGATACGCAGTATTTT. As protein: CASRPTSGGATDTQYF.

The chain has TRBV20-1 and TRBJ1-3; 8 bases agree with TRBD1. J was trimmed by 2 bases and V by 3 bases; bases with no gene match: 0. The CDR3 length is 13 residues. Germline V gives CDR1 DFQATT, CDR2 SNEGSKA (reference sequence). CDR3 nucleotide sequence: TGCAGTGCTAGGGACAGGGCTGGAAACACCATATATTTT. Amino acids: CSARDRAGNTIYF.

The V and J genes are TRBV12-3 or TRBV12-4 and TRBJ1-6; D may be TRBD1 (5 bases). CDR3 length: 15 residues. V was pared by 7 bases and J by 7 bases, with 17 bases between. In DNA form, the CDR3 reads TGTGCCAGCACCGGGGGGGTAGGGTTAAATTCACCCCTCCACTTT. It translates to CASTGGVGLNSPLHF.

This clonotype was found a few times. V and J are TRBV18 and TRBJ2-6, with D hard to call. The CDR3 runs 14 residues. The ends were cut back, 2 bases at V and 0 bases at J, with 2 bases in the middle. Germline CDR1 and CDR2: KGHSH and LQKENI. CDR3 bases: TGTGCCAGCTCACCAGGCTCTGGGGCCAACGTCCTGACTTTC. Its translation is CASSPGSGANVLTF.

The chain joins TRBV3-1 to TRBJ2-1; D tentatively reads TRBD1 or TRBD2 (5 bases each). Germline V gene sequence: CDR1 LGHDT, CDR2 YNNKEL (reference sequence). Trimming pared 5 bases from V and 7 bases from J, leaving 15 bases between. CDR3 size: 14 residues. CDR3 residues: CASSTHGTLNEQFF. The CDR3 coding sequence is TGTGCCAGCAGCACTCACGGGACCCTAAATGAGCAGTTCTTC.

This rearrangement joins TRBV6-2 or TRBV6-3 to TRBJ2-5, with 8 bases aligning to TRBD2. V was pared by 2 bases and J by 3 bases, with 5 bases of the junction left unmatched. CDR1 and CDR2 from the germline V gene are MNHEY and SVGEGT. This CDR3 spans 15 amino acids. In DNA form, the CDR3 reads TGTGCCAGCAGTTACACGACTAGCGTTGAAGAGACCCAGTACTTC. Translating it yields CASSYTTSVEETQYF.

The chain combines TRBV9 with TRBJ2-3; unclear D gene. This CDR3 contains 15 residues. CDR1 and CDR2 (germline): SGDLS, YYNGEE. V gave up 0 bases and J gave up 2 bases, with 10 bases separating them. This chain's CDR3 is CASSVGLELTDTQYF. CDR3 nucleotide sequence: TGTGCCAGCAGCGTAGGCCTTGAGCTCACAGATACGCAGTATTTT. The full variable domain, rest sourced from reference TRBV9 and TRBJ2-3, is DSGVTQTPKHLITATGQRVTLRCSPRSGDLSVYWYQQSLDQGLQFLIQYYNGEERAKGNILERFSAQQFPDLHSELNLSSLELGDSALYFCASSVGLELTDTQYFGPGTRLTVL.

DNA for the CDR3: TGTGCCAGCAGTGTGGGCCGCACAGATACGCAGTATTTT. Protein sequence: CASSVGRTDTQYF. V is TRBV2 and J is TRBJ2-3; D is unresolved. V lost 4 bases and J 1 base, leaving 6 bases between the germline ends. The CDR3 is 13 residues long. Germline assignment: CDR1 SNHLY and CDR2 FYNNEI. The full variable domain, with the rest looked up from reference TRBV2 and TRBJ2-3, is EPEVTQTPSHQVTQMGQEVILRCVPISNHLYFYWYRQILGQKVEFLVSFYNNEISEKSEIFDDQFSVERPDGSNFTLKIRSTKLEDSAMYFCASSVGRTDTQYFGPGTRLTVL.

In DNA, the CDR3 is TGTGCCAGCAGTTCCCCAGGGGCTTACTCGGGTGCTTTCTTT. Its protein is CASSSPGAYSGAFF. The V gene is TRBV12-3 or TRBV12-4, the J gene TRBJ1-1; possible D gene TRBD1, 6 bases. CDR3 size: 14 residues. Trimming shortened V by 4 bases and J by 11 bases, and 20 bases separated the two germline ends.

This chain connects TRBV14 to TRBJ1-1; D not resolved. Germline-derived CDR1 and CDR2 are SGHDN and FVKESK. The CDR3 spans 14 residues. Deletions cut 1 base from V and 0 bases from J, with 6 bases between. For the CDR3, the DNA is TGTGCCAGCAGCCAAGTGCATATGAACACTGAAGCTTTCTTT. Its translation: CASSQVHMNTEAFF.

This clonotype is a singleton in its sample. The genes are TRBV28 and TRBJ2-1, with D unclear. Germline V gene sequence: CDR1 MDHEN, CDR2 SYDVKM. V was clipped by 4 bases and J by 6 bases, with 10 bases between them. The CDR3 spans 13 residues. The CDR3 nucleotides are TGTGCCAGCAGTTCCCGGGCGCCCAATGAGCAGTTCTTC. It is translated as CASSSRAPNEQFF.

The V gene is TRBV29-1, the J gene TRBJ2-3, with 7 nucleotides matching TRBD2. Trimming took 4 bases from V and 2 from J; bases not matched to a gene: 6. This CDR3 contains 14 residues. Germline V CDR1 and CDR2: SQVTM, ANQGSEA. CDR3 sequence reads: CSVVPGGTTDTQYF. The CDR3 bases are TGCAGCGTTGTCCCGGGAGGAACCACAGATACGCAGTATTTT.

V is TRBV7-3 and J is TRBJ2-5; 9 nucleotides line up with TRBD2. From germline, CDR1 is SGHTA and CDR2 FQGTGA. The CDR3 is made up of 13 amino acids. V lost 5 bases to trimming and J lost 4 bases; unmatched junction nucleotides: 2. CDR3: CASSKTSGETQYF. The CDR3 bases are TGTGCCAGCAGCAAGACTAGCGGAGAGACCCAGTACTTC.

CDR3 in DNA: TGTGCCAGCAGTGACAGGGGTTCGGAGCAGTACTTC. Protein product: CASSDRGSEQYF. The gene calls are TRBV6-6 and TRBJ2-7; 8 bases agree with TRBD1. The germline CDR1 and CDR2 sequences are MNHNY and SVGAGI (reference sequence). There are 12 residues in the CDR3. After removal of 5 bases from V and 7 bases from J, the junction contained 4 bases not matched to a gene.

The rearrangement joins TRBV7-2 to TRBJ2-1; 12 bases line up with TRBD1. This CDR3 is 16 amino acids long. Germline-derived CDR1 and CDR2 are SGHTA and FQGNSA. Germline trimming cut 5 bases from V and 8 bases from J; bases unmatched to any gene: 10. CDR3 sequence reads: CASSPRGTGGEDEQFF. The CDR3 DNA reads TGTGCCAGCAGCCCCCGAGGGACAGGGGGCGAGGATGAGCAGTTCTTC.

V usage is TRBV13 and J usage is TRBJ2-1, with TRBD1 as a possible D gene (6 bases). The CDR3 sequence is 15 residues long. Germline V gene lookup returns CDR1 PRHDT and CDR2 FYEKMQ (reference sequence). V was cut by 2 bases and J by 3 bases, with 11 bases left in between. CDR3 region: CASSLFLQGYNEQFF. The CDR3 region has the DNA TGTGCCAGCAGCTTATTTTTACAGGGCTACAATGAGCAGTTCTTC.

The genes are TRBV28 and TRBJ2-7, with TRBD1 matching over 7 bases. CDR3 size: 14 residues. From germline, CDR1 is MDHEN and CDR2 SYDVKM. V gave up 11 bases and J gave up 1 base; unmatched junction bases: 11. The CDR3 region has the DNA TGTGCCCTCGCCCCAGGGGGAGCATCCTACGAGCAGTACTTC. Encoded protein: CALAPGGASYEQYF.

The chain carries TRBV7-6 and TRBJ2-7; D unclear. CDR3 size: 12 residues. V was cut by 5 bases and J by 6 bases, with 11 bases left in between. From germline, CDR1 is SGHVS and CDR2 FNYEAQ. CDR3 protein: CASSRIFGEQYF. For the CDR3, the DNA is TGTGCCAGCAGCCGGATATTCGGCGAGCAGTACTTC.

The J gene is TRBJ2-2, the V gene TRBV30; D is possibly TRBD1 (6 bases). Trimming removed 5 bases from V and 7 bases from J, with 14 bases in between. There are 13 residues in the CDR3. Germline loops: CDR1 GTSNPN, CDR2 SVGIG (reference sequence). The CDR3 is CAWELQGGGELFF. The DNA for the CDR3 is TGTGCCTGGGAACTACAGGGTGGCGGGGAGCTGTTTTTT.

The gene calls are TRBV9 and TRBJ2-7, with 9 nucleotides matching TRBD1. V was clipped by 2 bases and J by 7 bases; unmatched bases: 4. Germline V gene sequence: CDR1 SGDLS, CDR2 YYNGEE. The CDR3 is 13 amino acids. CDR3 loop: CASSVQTGGEQYF. The CDR3 nucleotides read TGTGCCAGCAGCGTTCAGACAGGGGGTGAGCAGTACTTC.

The rearrangement uses TRBV20-1 and TRBJ1-5, with TRBD1 as a possible D gene (6 bases). V lost 0 bases, J lost 0 bases, and 9 bases lay in between. Per the germline V gene, CDR1 is DFQATT and CDR2 is SNEGSKA (reference sequence). The CDR3 spans 15 residues. The DNA for the CDR3 is TGCAGTGCTAGAGACGCCAGGGGTAGCAATCAGCCCCAGCATTTT. Its translation: CSARDARGSNQPQHF.

The J gene is TRBJ2-1, the V gene TRBV29-1; 8 bases map to TRBD2. V lost 7 bases and J lost 7; bases outside the gene matches: 6. This CDR3 has 12 amino acids. CDR1 is SQVTM and CDR2 is ANQGSEA in the germline V gene. CDR3 loop: CSAMTSANEQFF. CDR3 nucleotide sequence: TGCAGCGCCATGACTAGCGCGAATGAGCAGTTCTTC.

This clonotype was observed a single time. V gene TRBV12-3 or TRBV12-4 combines with J gene TRBJ2-1; perhaps D is TRBD1 or TRBD2 (5 bases each). The CDR3 runs to 17 residues. The germline V and J ends were trimmed by 6 bases and 9 bases, with 27 bases remaining between them. In DNA, the CDR3 is TGTGCCAGCAGCTTCCTGGGGACCCACGGCGTTGGTGGTGAGCAGTTCTTC. The encoded protein is CASSFLGTHGVGGEQFF.

The chain uses TRBV20-1 and TRBJ2-3, with 8 bases matching TRBD2. CDR1 and CDR2 (germline): DFQATT, SNEGSKA (reference sequence). The CDR3 loop spans 13 amino acids. Here the CDR3 reads CRVVGGGTDTQYF. The CDR3 DNA reads TGCAGGGTTGTCGGGGGGGGCACAGATACGCAGTATTTT.

This rearrangement joins TRBV15 to TRBJ2-1; D unresolved. Germline CDR1 reads LNHNV; CDR2 reads YYDKDF (reference sequence). Trimming cost V 0 bases and J 1 base, with 19 bases left between them. The CDR3 sequence is 19 residues long. CDR3 nucleotides: TGTGCCACCAGCAGAGATCTATTGGGTCCGCGTGTGTCCTACAATGAGCAGTTCTTC. This encodes CATSRDLLGPRVSYNEQFF.